A selection of T cell receptor beta chains follows, all from one sample in a study of read filtering for tumor transcriptome and immune sequencing. TCRdb redid the calling of the reads with MiXCR, one entry per CDR3 protein. The table records fewer than 100,000 distinct CDR3 sequences, about 12% of them present only once. The sample comprised a population of CD138-negative cells sorted from bone marrow. These receptors were obtained from a donor aged 40 or over with multiple myeloma. The conserved cysteine and the conserved F or W are not part of the CDR3 here.

11	TRBV7-9	TRBJ1-3	ASSFGLGNTIY
15	TRBV5-5	TRBJ1-5	ASSLVFGADSNQPQH
11	TRBV7-3	TRBJ2-3	ASSPRITDTQY
15	TRBV5-5	TRBJ2-1	ASSLTITSGIYNEQF
8	TRBV29-1	TRBJ2-1	SVGSNKQF
11	TRBV14	TRBJ2-7	ASSLRPAGEQY
15	TRBV28	TRBJ2-3	ASSFPLSGRVTDTQY
13	TRBV7-2	TRBJ1-1	ASSSPGPGLTEAF
13	TRBV6-6	TRBJ2-1	ASWLGTGSNNEQF
12	TRBV7-9	TRBJ1-1	ASSFGRVNTEAF
13	TRBV7-9	TRBJ1-4	ASSLRGRNNEKLF
13	TRBV29-1	TRBJ2-1	SVDWGQGAGGEQF
13	TRBV9	TRBJ2-1	ASSPTGSSYNEQF
11	TRBV7-2	TRBJ2-1	ASSPWELSEQF
11	TRBV19	TRBJ2-1	ARGGVGNNEQF
15	TRBV9	TRBJ2-1	ASSATYSGSSYNEQF